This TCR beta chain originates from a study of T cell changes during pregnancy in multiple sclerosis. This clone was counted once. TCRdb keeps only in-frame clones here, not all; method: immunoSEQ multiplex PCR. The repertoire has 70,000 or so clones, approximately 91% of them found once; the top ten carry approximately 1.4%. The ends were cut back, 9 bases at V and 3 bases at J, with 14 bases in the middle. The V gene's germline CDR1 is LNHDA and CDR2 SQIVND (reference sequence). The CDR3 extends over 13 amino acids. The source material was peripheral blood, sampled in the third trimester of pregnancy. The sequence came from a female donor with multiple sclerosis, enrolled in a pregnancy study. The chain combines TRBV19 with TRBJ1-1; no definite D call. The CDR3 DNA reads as TGTGCCAGCGGCGCCAGGCGGGACACTGAAGCTTTCTTT. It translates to CASGARRDTEAFF.